This T cell receptor (beta chain) was identified during a study of Graves' ophthalmopathy and Graves' hyperthyroidism. Whole-study context: Ophthalmopathy absent within 18 months of follow-up marked hyperthyroidism as stable.

Amplified TCR beta CDR3 regions were obtained using RNA transcripts as template. Second-round multiplex PCR came after first-round RT-PCR with HTBI primers. TCRdb called the multiplex PCR reads again in MiXCR, with one record for every CDR3 protein. This table holds about 500,000 distinct CDR3 sequences, approximately 35% found once. Trimming stripped 6 bases from V and 1 base from J, with 12 bases between. The CDR3 runs to 14 residues. This clonotype was counted ten times or more. The chain employs TRBV12-3 or TRBV12-4 and TRBJ1-1, with D possibly being TRBD1 (6 bases). Sequencing was performed on peripheral blood or thyroid tissue (not recorded which). The clonotype originates from an adult man with Graves' hyperthyroidism. This CDR3 is CASSYGGGNTEAFF. The DNA of the CDR3 is TGTGCCAGCAGCTACGGAGGGGGGAACACTGAAGCTTTCTTT.